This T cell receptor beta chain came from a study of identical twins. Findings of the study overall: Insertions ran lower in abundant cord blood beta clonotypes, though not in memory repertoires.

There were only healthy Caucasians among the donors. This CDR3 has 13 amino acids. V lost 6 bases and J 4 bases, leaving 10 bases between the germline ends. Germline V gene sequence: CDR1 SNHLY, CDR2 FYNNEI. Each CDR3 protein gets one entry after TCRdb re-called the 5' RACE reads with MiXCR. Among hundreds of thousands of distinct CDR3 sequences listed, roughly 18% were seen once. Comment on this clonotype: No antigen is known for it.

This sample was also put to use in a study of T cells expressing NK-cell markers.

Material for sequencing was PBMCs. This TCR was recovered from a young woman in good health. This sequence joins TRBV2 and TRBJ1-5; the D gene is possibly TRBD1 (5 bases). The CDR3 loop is CASRGDFNQPQHF. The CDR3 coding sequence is TGTGCCAGCAGAGGGGACTTTAATCAGCCCCAGCATTTT. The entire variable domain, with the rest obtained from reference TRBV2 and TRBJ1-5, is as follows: EPEVTQTPSHQVTQMGQEVILRCVPISNHLYFYWYRQILGQKVEFLVSFYNNEISEKSEIFDDQFSVERPDGSNFTLKIRSTKLEDSAMYFCASRGDFNQPQHFGDGTRLSIL.